This T cell receptor beta chain is from a study of T cells in Graves' hyperthyroidism and ophthalmopathy. Study-level points and caveats: Ophthalmopathy, which appeared later, was predicted by the model a median roughly 6.6 months before onset. Most thyroid clonotypes that were expanded above 0.001 also turned up in blood.

RNA transcripts gave rise to amplified TCR beta CDR3 regions. With the HTBI primer set, the TCR CDR3 went through a first round of RT-PCR. TCRdb re-called the multiplex PCR reads with MiXCR, one entry per CDR3 protein. The table includes around 420,000 distinct CDR3 sequences, roughly 13% detected once. The germline V gene encodes CDR1 MGHRA and CDR2 YSYEKL. The CDR3 is made up of 17 amino acids. The ends were cut back, 0 bases at V and 0 bases at J, with 12 bases in the middle. A few counts support this clonotype. Its antigen remains unidentified. The authors deemed Graves' hyperthyroidism stable absent ophthalmopathy progression within 18 months. Patients aged 18 to 65 with hyperthyroidism were newly diagnosed, with duration under 2 months.

This sequence joins TRBV4-1 and TRBJ2-1; D may be TRBD1 (6 bases). The sequenced sample was blood. This receptor was identified in a woman aged 18-29 years with Graves' hyperthyroidism. The CDR3 DNA follows: TGCGCCAGCAGCCAAGAACACAGGGCCAGCTCCTACAATGAGCAGTTCTTC. Its translation: CASSQEHRASSYNEQFF.